This TCR beta chain came from a study of blood T cell repertoires in COVID-19. Study information: Both acute and convalescent COVID-19 samples were obtained from the United States, Italy and Spain. T cells, B-cell-depleted T cells, or PBMCs provided the cDNA or gDNA that served as material.

Only a few counts were recorded for this clone. As originally analysed: Amplified reference gene primers provided the basis for estimating nucleated cell counts. The protocol was immunoSEQ multiplex PCR, while the TCRdb copy is restricted to in-frame clones and leaves out a portion. The V and J calls and clone size come from that table; D and trimming were worked out from the DNA. This sample has approximately 230,000 clones; approximately 80% occur once, and the top ten carry 8.9%. V was cut by 3 bases and J by 9 bases, with 9 bases left in between. CDR1 is SNHLY and CDR2 is FYNNEI in the germline V gene. CDR3 length: 12 amino acids.

This clonotype was obtained from a man at least 80 years old with acute or convalescent COVID-19. Sequenced sample: peripheral blood. V usage is TRBV2 and J usage is TRBJ1-5; D is uncertain. CDR3 DNA: TGTGCCAGCAGTGAGGAGGCCTCGCCCCAGCATTTT. It codes for CASSEEASPQHF.